This T cell receptor (beta chain) is drawn from a study of blood T cell repertoires in COVID-19. Turning to the study itself: COVID-19 samples, acute and convalescent, were from the United States, Italy and Spain. Nucleic acid was either cDNA or gDNA, and it came from T cells, B-cell-depleted T cells, or PBMCs.

The sample holds one count of this clone. CDR3 length: 14 amino acids. Losses at the gene ends were 3 bases for V and 3 bases for J; bases not matched to a gene: 2. Germline CDR1 is DFQATT and CDR2 is SNEGSKA (reference sequence). Authors' analysis steps: Estimates of nucleated cell counts were drawn from the amplification of reference gene primers. Only in-frame clones appear in the TCRdb table, and some are missing; sequencing was by immunoSEQ multiplex PCR. V and J calls and clone size come straight from that table; D and trimming were deduced from the DNA. This sample yields about 50,000 clones, of which about 84% are seen a single time; approximately 2% belongs to the top ten.

The origin of this receptor is a woman aged 55-70 years with acute or convalescent COVID-19. The sequencing sample was made of peripheral blood. This rearrangement joins TRBV20-1 to TRBJ2-1, with TRBD2 matching 10 bases. DNA for the CDR3: TGCAGTGCTAGTAGCGGGGGGAACTACAATGAGCAGTTCTTC. It yields the protein CSASSGGNYNEQFF.